This TCR beta chain was sequenced for a study of Ad26.COV2.S vaccination and SARS-CoV-2 variants (dated by TCRdb to the early 2020s). A note on the overall study: Vaccine-arm donors were drawn from COV1001, a multicentre, randomized, double-blind, placebo-controlled phase I-IIa trial of Ad26.COV2.S in healthy adults. TCRbeta repertoire sequencing served as the tool for gauging how specific and how broad the SARS-CoV-2-reactive T cell receptors were following Ad26.COV2.S vaccination. Throughout the experiments and outcome assessment, investigators stayed blinded to trial group allocation. Ad26.COV2.S was administered intramuscularly at 5 x 10^10 or 1 x 10^11 viral particles, either as a single shot or as two shots given 56 days apart. A total of approximately 30 samples were included in the TCR-sequenced set, comprising roughly 19 Ad26.COV2.S vaccine recipients, 5 placebo recipients and 8 SARS-CoV-2 convalescent individuals. Participants in the trial were split at random into five groups of five each, receiving low-dose or high-dose Ad26.COV2.S once or twice, or else placebo on both occasions.

The germline V and J ends show losses of 10 bases and 7 bases respectively, and no gene match explains 6 bases of the junction. Sequences ENHRY (CDR1) and SYGVKD (CDR2) are obtained from the germline V gene. The CDR3 runs 13 residues from the cysteine to the phenylalanine. The only DNA kept is the CDR3, 39 bases in frame from the first base. The treatment or condition label on this specimen signifies: some 20 received Ad26.COV2.S at low or high dose, single or two shots; 5 received placebo; per-sample allocation not given. Repertoires of vaccine and placebo recipients were sequenced from samples taken on day 63 after the first injection. Cohort 1b enrolled 25 to 30 adults aged 18-55 years at a single site in Boston, USA, between 29 July and 7 August 2020. Ad26.COV2.S consisted of a replication-incompetent adenovirus type 26 vector by which a prefusion-stabilized SARS-CoV-2 spike protein from the original Wuhan strain was expressed.

Results and caveats for the whole study, not just this receptor: The study was not powered for comparison of responses between vaccine doses or regimens. Comparable non-spike TCR breadth was observed between vaccine and placebo recipients, consistent with only spike being contained in the vaccine. It was noted by the authors that total T cell responses may have been underestimated by the TCR breadth and depth analyses. After vaccination, substantial breadth of spike-specific CD8+ and CD4+ T cell responses was reported. Ad26.COV2.S recipients had higher spike-specific TCR breadth than placebo recipients (P = 0.0014).

As concerns this clone: The antigen this receptor binds is unknown. No quality values exist for individual bases; no much larger clone is one base distant.

TCRbeta CDR3 regions were sequenced with the immunoSEQ Assay. After extraction, genomic DNA underwent amplification by bias-controlled multiplex PCR, followed by high-throughput sequencing. The source study handled its data this way. To quantify the absolute abundance of every unique TCRbeta CDR3 region, sequences were collapsed and filtered. T cell fraction was estimated by normalization of TCRbeta template counts to usable DNA, with usable DNA being measured through amplification of reference genes present in all nucleated cells. Repertoire TCRs were annotated as SARS-CoV-2-specific by exact matching of V gene, CDR3 amino acid sequence and J gene to a known reactive TCR set. The reference SARS-CoV-2 TCR set was obtained from MIRA and was filtered for enrichment in COVID-19-positive ImmuneCODE repertoires, whereby public or cross-reactive TCRs were removed. Using the MIRA antigens, annotated TCRs were further analysed by specific ORF or by position within an ORF. Breadth was defined as annotated unique rearrangements over total unique productive rearrangements; depth was the summed frequency of those rearrangements. Two-sided Wilcoxon rank-sum tests were applied when comparing TCR breadth between groups. Entries here come from immuneACCESS through TCRdb and include only in-frame sequences with V and J called. Some clones fail to appear in such tables; in the studies checked, an unresolved V gene covers under half of the shortfall, and the cause of the remainder is unknown. V and J calls and clone size are copied from that table; D and trimming were computed from the DNA. Across this sample there are about 350,000 clones, with around nine tenths seen only once. About 4.6% of the sample lies in the top ten.

The receptor comes from a person between 18 and 60 years old who received the Ad26.COV2.S COVID-19 vaccine or a placebo. The sequences come from peripheral blood, collected in a trial of Ad26.COV2.S vaccine versus placebo. This chain joins TRBV10-3 to TRBJ2-2; 10 bases in the junction line up with TRBD1. The CDR3 here reads CATGTGDGGELFF. The sequenced DNA: TGTGCCACCGGGACAGGGGACGGCGGGGAGCTGTTTTTT.